Included here is one TCR beta chain sequence, with context. This specimen belongs to a study of T cell repertoires in ileal Crohn's disease. Across the whole study: Patients had a median roughly 8-year disease duration, and approximately 35% were active smokers.

The table came from immunoSEQ multiplex PCR; TCRdb's copy has only in-frame clones and leaves some out. This table has thousands of clones, roughly 71% appearing once. The CDR3 contains 14 residues. V was cut by 4 bases and J by 5 bases, with 12 bases left in between. Germline CDR1 is SGHVT and CDR2 is SQSDAQ. The sequencing sample was made of ileal tissue. This TCR was recovered from an adult with Crohn's disease. V usage is TRBV7-4 and J usage is TRBJ2-1; D unclear. The CDR3 loop is CASSSLTGDNEQFF. CDR3 nucleotides: TGTGCCAGCAGCTCTTTAACCGGAGACAATGAGCAGTTCTTC.